The entry below describes one TCR beta chain. This CDR3 is built from 15 residues. V dropped 3 bases and J dropped 4; count of bases not matched to a gene: 6. Germline CDR1 and CDR2: LGHDT and YNNKEL (reference sequence). This sample is part of a study of blood T cell repertoires in COVID-19. Overall study context: Either two negative PCRs, clearance, or symptom resolution qualified Cohort 3 donors as recovered.

Profiling relied on immunoSEQ multiplex PCR, and the TCRdb table lists in-frame clones only, not all of them. The table records approximately 190,000 clones, 86% of them present only once. The chain has TRBV3-1 (or the pseudogene TRBV3-2) and TRBJ1-2, with 9 bases aligning to TRBD1. Input material: PBMCs or T cells enriched from blood (not recorded which). The sequence was obtained from a woman in her forties in a cohort exposed to, infected with or recovered from COVID-19 (not recorded which). CDR3 in amino acids: CASSQAGQGSYGYTF. CDR3 sequence (DNA): TGTGCCAGCAGCCAGGCGGGACAGGGTAGCTATGGCTACACCTTC.